The rows below give T cell receptor beta chains drawn from one sample of a study of vaccination effects on CD4 cells after COVID-19. These receptors have no known antigen. Measured with immunoSEQ multiplex PCR; TCRdb has only the in-frame clones, and not every one. The table lists roughly 15,000 clones, over 65% of them singletons. The material sequenced was CD4+ T cells from PBMCs cultured with SARS-CoV-2 spike peptides, taken after COVID-19 vaccination. All receptors derive from a human donor who had a prior SARS-CoV-2 infection. CDR3s include the opening cysteine and the closing phenylalanine or tryptophan. The D gene is left open where the match is weak. Clone size is shown for a subset of rows, as once, few, many or a class of expanded clone.

clone size | J gene | D gene | V gene | CDR3 protein | CDR3 DNA
NA | TRBJ2-2 | TRBD2 | TRBV5-5 | CASSRGLAVNTGELFF | TGTGCCAGCAGCCGGGGACTAGCGGTGAACACCGGGGAGCTGTTTTTT
once | TRBJ2-7 | TRBD1 | TRBV10-3 | CAIRQGGPAYEQYF | TGTGCCATCCGACAGGGGGGACCAGCCTACGAGCAGTACTTC
once | TRBJ2-2 | NA | TRBV5-4 | CASNLGPSLNTGELFF | TGTGCCAGCAATCTGGGGCCCTCTTTGAACACCGGGGAGCTGTTTTTT
NA | TRBJ2-2 | NA | TRBV9 | CASSVPPSGMVGELFF | TGTGCCAGCAGCGTACCCCCGTCCGGGATGGTCGGGGAGCTGTTTTTT
NA | TRBJ1-2 | NA | TRBV6-6 | CASSYTHTYGYTF | TGTGCCAGCAGTTACACCCATACATATGGCTACACCTTC
NA | TRBJ2-7 | NA | TRBV6-5 | CASQNPLGSEQYF | TGTGCCAGCCAAAATCCCCTCGGGTCCGAGCAGTACTTC
NA | TRBJ1-3 | NA | TRBV6-2/TRBV6-3 | CASSKRTQAAGGNTIYF | TGTGCCAGCAGCAAACGGACACAAGCAGCGGGTGGAAACACCATATATTTT
NA | TRBJ1-6 | TRBD1 | TRBV5-8 | CASSFQGARNSPLHF | TGTGCCAGCAGCTTCCAGGGGGCTCGGAATTCACCCCTCCACTTT
few | TRBJ2-5 | NA | TRBV18 | CASSPPGLPGVSETQYF | TGTGCCAGCTCACCACCAGGTCTGCCAGGGGTTTCTGAGACCCAGTACTTC
few | TRBJ2-1 | NA | TRBV11-3 | CASSPYSGNEQFF | TGTGCCAGCAGCCCCTACTCTGGGAATGAGCAGTTCTTC
large | TRBJ2-3 | NA | TRBV7-9 | CASSLELDPADTQYF | TGTGCCAGCAGCCTAGAACTAGACCCTGCAGATACGCAGTATTTT
few | TRBJ2-7 | NA | TRBV6-1 | CASSELTSTTHF | TGTGCCAGCAGTGAATTAACGTCTACCACCCACTTC
few | TRBJ2-6 | NA | TRBV5-6 | CASSLGVSGANVLTF | TGTGCCAGCAGCTTGGGAGTCTCTGGGGCCAACGTCCTGACTTTC
NA | TRBJ1-3 | NA | TRBV24-1 | CATSDSYGGDTIYF | TGTGCCACCAGTGATTCTTACGGAGGGGACACCATATATTTT
NA | TRBJ1-3 | TRBD1 | TRBV6-6 | CASSRPRQGPSYAGNTIYF | TGTGCCAGCAGTCGACCAAGACAGGGGCCCTCATATGCTGGAAACACCATATATTTT
NA | TRBJ2-3 | TRBD2 | TRBV10-3 | CAIRSGTSGEDTQYF | TGTGCCATCAGATCCGGGACTAGCGGCGAAGATACGCAGTATTTT
NA | TRBJ2-3 | NA | TRBV12-5 | CASARQEDPDTQYF | TGTGCTAGTGCCAGACAGGAGGATCCAGATACGCAGTATTTT
NA | TRBJ2-4 | TRBD2 | TRBV6-2/TRBV6-3 | CASSYRREGLGPAKNIQYF | TGTGCCAGCAGTTATCGTCGGGAGGGCCTGGGCCCGGCCAAAAACATTCAGTACTTC
NA | TRBJ2-7 | NA | TRBV6-6 | CASSFTRQSGYEQYF | TGTGCCAGCAGTTTCACTAGACAGTCCGGCTACGAGCAGTACTTC
few | TRBJ1-1 | NA | TRBV7-3 | CASSLTENTEAFF | TGTGCCAGCAGCTTGACAGAGAACACTGAAGCTTTCTTT
NA | TRBJ1-5 | NA | TRBV19 | CASTQGTVVVQPQHF | TGTGCCAGTACCCAGGGGACTGTCGTTGTTCAGCCCCAGCATTTT
NA | TRBJ2-1 | TRBD2 | TRBV9 | CASSVGASGVYNEQFF | TGTGCCAGCAGCGTAGGGGCTAGCGGGGTATACAATGAGCAGTTCTTC
NA | TRBJ2-3 | TRBD1 | TRBV7-8 | CASSLAWTGGPGPRTDTQYF | TGTGCCAGCAGCTTAGCTTGGACAGGGGGTCCCGGCCCCCGCACAGATACGCAGTATTTT
NA | TRBJ2-7 | NA | TRBV10-3 | CAISESSYEQYF | TGTGCCATCAGCGAGAGCTCCTACGAGCAGTACTTC
NA | TRBJ1-1 | TRBD1 | TRBV5-6 | CASSSSGGIGTEAFF | TGTGCCAGCAGCTCTTCAGGGGGAATAGGGACTGAAGCTTTCTTT
NA | TRBJ2-6 | NA | TRBV12-3/TRBV12-4 | CASRNSGANVLTF | TGTGCCAGCAGAAACTCTGGGGCCAACGTCCTGACTTTC